One sample yielded the 27 T cell receptor beta chains listed below, sequenced in a study of identical twins. TCRdb reprocessed the 5' RACE reads with MiXCR, giving one entry per CDR3 protein. The sample holds 1.5 million to 2 million distinct CDR3 sequences, under 35% seen once. Material: cord blood. The source is a newborn girl in good health.

The V gene is TRBV28, the J gene TRBJ1-6; 10 bases agree with TRBD1. V lost 3 bases and J lost 0; bases outside the gene matches: 8. This CDR3 has 19 amino acids. The germline V gene has CDR1 MDHEN and CDR2 SYDVKM. CDR3 DNA: TGTGCCAGCAGTTTCAGGACAGGGGGTTGGAGCTCCTATAATTCACCCCTCCACTTT. Translated: CASSFRTGGWSSYNSPLHF.

This chain links TRBV13 with TRBJ2-3; 7 nucleotides agree with TRBD2. This CDR3 has 15 residues. Germline V gene sequence: CDR1 PRHDT, CDR2 FYEKMQ (reference sequence). J lost 3 bases, V lost 6 bases, and 9 bases had no gene match. The CDR3 loop is CASSRPGLPTDTQYF. CDR3 DNA: TGTGCCAGCAGTCGACCGGGACTACCAACAGATACGCAGTATTTT.

This clonotype was detected a few times. The genes are TRBV7-2 and TRBJ2-7, with TRBD2 matching over 13 bases. CDR1 and CDR2 (germline): SGHTA, FQGNSA. This CDR3 is built from 15 residues. V lost 5 bases to trimming and J lost 5 bases; unmatched junction nucleotides: 6. CDR3 amino acids: CASSPTSGRANEQYF. The CDR3, as DNA: TGTGCCAGCAGCCCAACTAGCGGGAGGGCGAACGAGCAGTACTTC.

V and J are TRBV3-1 and TRBJ1-1; no definite D call. In germline, CDR1 is LGHDT, CDR2 YNNKEL (reference sequence). V was trimmed by 2 bases and J by 1 base, leaving 17 bases between them. The CDR3 sequence is 17 residues long. CDR3 sequence: CASSQPPPRAANTEAFF. DNA for the CDR3: TGTGCCAGCAGCCAACCCCCCCCGAGGGCAGCGAACACTGAAGCTTTCTTT.

This clonotype was counted only a few times. The chain links TRBV12-3 or TRBV12-4 to TRBJ2-1; D is ambiguous. The CDR3 extends over 15 amino acids. V lost 5 bases to trimming and J lost 2 bases, with 13 bases between them. CDR3 DNA: TGTGCCAGCAGTCCCCCAAGCAACACCTACAATGAGCAGTTCTTC. It yields the protein CASSPPSNTYNEQFF.

V and J are TRBV6-4 and TRBJ2-3, with D hard to call. Looked up from germline, CDR1 is MRHNA and CDR2 is SNTAGT. The CDR3 consists of 14 residues. V shed 5 bases and J shed 4 bases, with 13 bases lying between them. The CDR3: CASSTNSLADTQYF. The CDR3 DNA reads as TGTGCCAGCAGTACCAATTCTTTAGCAGATACGCAGTATTTT.

This clonotype occurred a few times. The chain uses TRBV6-1 and TRBJ1-4; no reliable D call. The CDR3 runs to 12 residues. V was clipped by 3 bases and J by 8 bases, with 7 bases between them. The germline CDR1 and CDR2 sequences are MNHNS and SASEGT. For the CDR3, the DNA is TGTGCCAGCAGTGATGTATGGGAAAAACTGTTTTTT. Its translation: CASSDVWEKLFF.

This chain joins TRBV4-1 and TRBJ1-2; D ambiguous. The V end lost 0 bases, the J end lost 1 base, and 9 bases lay between the germline ends. Germline V gene data show CDR1 as MGHRA and CDR2 as YSYEKL. The CDR3 runs to 15 residues. The CDR3 DNA reads TGCGCCAGCAGCCAAGATGCGCAGATTAACTATGGCTACACCTTC. It translates to CASSQDAQINYGYTF.

The chain couples TRBV2 to TRBJ2-4; possibly TRBD1 or TRBD2 for D (5 bases each). The DNA end favors TRBJ2-7, so the J call may be wrong. This CDR3 contains 15 residues. Germline CDR1 reads SNHLY; CDR2 reads FYNNEI. The DNA for the CDR3 is TGTGCCAGCAGTGAAAGTTCCAGAGGGGAATACGAGCAGTACTTC. Protein sequence: CASSESSRGEYEQYF.

In this sample, this clonotype turned up a few times. The CDR3 here is CASSQDGMSRNEQFF. The CDR3 region has the DNA TGTGCCAGCAGCCAAGATGGGATGAGTAGGAATGAGCAGTTCTTC. The chain employs TRBV4-2 and TRBJ2-1; the D is unclear. CDR1 is LGHNA, CDR2 YNFKEQ, per germline. Trimming pared 0 bases from V and 7 bases from J, leaving 13 bases between. The CDR3 totals 15 residues.

This chain uses TRBV2 with TRBJ1-5, with D tentatively TRBD1 (5 bases). The CDR3 contains 15 residues. With 8 bases removed from V and 2 bases from J, the gap between germline ends came to 16 bases. CDR1 and CDR2 from the germline V gene are SNHLY and FYNNEI. CDR3 bases: TGTGCCAGCGGGTGGGGCCCGGGGCGCAATCAGCCCCAGCATTTT. It is translated as CASGWGPGRNQPQHF.

This clonotype was recorded many times. The chain couples TRBV21-1 to TRBJ2-7; the table's D call TRBD2 went unverified against the DNA. TRBV21-1 is noted as a pseudogene. CDR3 length: 14 amino acids. CDR3 DNA: TGTGCCAGCTCCATTGGCGGGAAAGCCTACGAGCAGTACTTC. It specifies CASSIGGKAYEQYF.

The chain employs TRBV28 and TRBJ2-7; weak D call: TRBD1 (6 bases). The germline V and J ends were trimmed by 5 bases and 7 bases, with 15 bases remaining between them. Germline-derived CDR1 and CDR2 are MDHEN and SYDVKM. The CDR3 covers 13 residues. CDR3 in DNA: TGTGCCAGCAGTCTACAGGGAATCGATGAGCAGTACTTC. The encoded protein is CASSLQGIDEQYF.

DNA for the CDR3: TGTGCCAGCAGTTACGCGAGTTCTCGTGAGCAGTTCTTC. Translating gives CASSYASSREQFF. V gene TRBV6-5 combines with J gene TRBJ2-1; D remains ambiguous. The germline V and J ends were trimmed by 2 bases and 9 bases, with 11 bases remaining between them. CDR3 length: 13 amino acids. Germline CDR1 is MNHEY and CDR2 is SVGAGI.

This clonotype was detected only a few times. The V call is TRBV7-2, the J call TRBJ2-3; either TRBD1 or TRBD2 may fit D (5 bases each). Per the germline V gene, CDR1 is SGHTA and CDR2 is FQGNSA. The V gene lost 1 base and the J gene lost 10 bases, with 9 bases spanning the gap. The CDR3 extends over 12 amino acids. The DNA of the CDR3 is TGTGCCAGCAGCTTAGGAGGGACCCCGCAGTATTTT. As protein: CASSLGGTPQYF.

Regarding this clonotype: This may come from a read error, since a much larger clone is one base off. J is TRBJ2-7 and V is TRBV25-1; D gene unclear. The CDR3 runs 13 residues. The germline V gene encodes CDR1 MGHDK and CDR2 SYGVNS. The CDR3 sequence is CANSEPSSYEQYF. The DNA of the CDR3 is TGTGCCAACAGTGAACCTAGCTCCTACGAGCAGTACTTC.

The chain uses TRBV5-1 and TRBJ2-3; possible D gene TRBD2, 6 bases. This CDR3 has 17 amino acids. The ends were cut back, 0 bases at V and 1 base at J, with 15 bases in the middle. The germline V gene has CDR1 SGHRS and CDR2 YFSETQ. This chain's CDR3 is CASSLGGVNRGTDTQYF. The CDR3 DNA reads TGCGCCAGCAGCTTGGGCGGGGTCAACCGAGGCACAGATACGCAGTATTTT.

This clonotype was counted between two and nine times. The V and J genes are TRBV6-6 and TRBJ2-3; possibly TRBD2 for D (6 bases). The CDR3 runs to 14 residues. With 2 bases removed from V and 5 bases from J, the gap between germline ends came to 11 bases. Germline CDR1 and CDR2: MNHNY and SVGAGI (reference sequence). The CDR3 DNA reads TGTGCCAGCAGTTACGCGGACTACCGAGATACGCAGTATTTT. Translating gives CASSYADYRDTQYF.

The V call is TRBV7-8, the J call TRBJ1-2, with D possibly TRBD1 on 5 matching bases. The CDR3 has 11 amino acids. V was shortened by 8 bases and J by 7 bases, with 11 bases between the two germline ends. The germline gives CDR1 SGHVS, CDR2 FQNEAQ. This CDR3 reads CASGGFSGYTF. The DNA of the CDR3 is TGTGCCAGCGGGGGGTTCTCTGGCTACACCTTC.

The V gene is TRBV3-1, the J gene TRBJ2-2; D gene ambiguous. Trimming left V 0 bases short and J 9 bases short, with 17 bases between. The CDR3 spans 16 residues. Germline V gene lookup returns CDR1 LGHDT and CDR2 YNNKEL (reference sequence). CDR3 in DNA: TGTGCCAGCAGCCAAGATGCACTTCATCGGTCCAGGGAGCTGTTTTTT. Encoded protein: CASSQDALHRSRELFF.

The chain combines TRBV5-1 with TRBJ1-1; tentative D call: TRBD1 (5 bases). Germline loops: CDR1 SGHRS, CDR2 YFSETQ. Trimming left V 6 bases short and J 4 bases short, with 10 bases between. This CDR3 has 12 amino acids. The CDR3 reads CASKGRGTEAFF. The CDR3 DNA follows: TGCGCCAGCAAGGGGAGGGGCACTGAAGCTTTCTTT.

The V and J genes are TRBV5-1 and TRBJ1-1, with TRBD1 identical over 7 bases. The germline CDR1 and CDR2 sequences are SGHRS and YFSETQ. The length of the CDR3 is 15 residues. After removal of 3 bases from V and 4 bases from J, the junction contained 9 bases not matched to a gene. The CDR3 DNA follows: TGCGCCAGCAGCTATTTAGGGGGCGAGGGCACTGAAGCTTTCTTT. The encoded protein is CASSYLGGEGTEAFF.

V gene TRBV28 combines with J gene TRBJ2-1; 8 positions agree with TRBD1. With 6 bases clipped from V and 4 bases from J, the junction kept 2 bases outside the gene matches. CDR3 length equals 13 residues. Germline V gives CDR1 MDHEN, CDR2 SYDVKM. In nucleotides, the CDR3 is TGTGCCAGCAGGGGACAGGTTTACAATGAGCAGTTCTTC. Amino acid sequence: CASRGQVYNEQFF. The full variable domain, with the rest looked up from reference TRBV28 and TRBJ2-1, is DVKVTQSSRYLVKRTGEKVFLECVQDMDHENMFWYRQDPGLGLRLIYFSYDVKMKEKGDIPEGYSVSREKKERFSLILESASTNQTSMYLCASRGQVYNEQFFGPGTRLTVL.

In its sample, this clonotype was seen a few times. The chain recombines TRBV4-1 with TRBJ1-5; D uncertain. The V and J ends lost 1 base and 3 bases respectively, with 16 bases between them. Germline V gene data show CDR1 as MGHRA and CDR2 as YSYEKL. The CDR3 spans 17 residues. CDR3 bases: TGCGCCAGCAGCCAAGTTACCGTGCGGGCCCACAATCAGCCCCAGCATTTT. Translating gives CASSQVTVRAHNQPQHF.

This clonotype was detected only a few times. The J gene is TRBJ2-4, the V gene TRBV18, with TRBD1 matching over 7 bases. Germline assignment: CDR1 KGHSH and CDR2 LQKENI. The CDR3 runs to 15 residues. The J segment lost 11 bases and the V segment lost 3 bases, leaving 13 bases of the junction unmatched. The CDR3: CASSPLTGLQSVQYF. CDR3 DNA sequence: TGTGCCAGCTCACCCCTGACAGGGCTCCAAAGCGTTCAGTACTTC.

This clonotype has only a few counts. The CDR3 nucleotides read TGCGCCAGCAGCTTGGGACTGCAGGGGGCAGATACGCAGTATTTT. Translation: CASSLGLQGADTQYF. The chain is built from TRBV5-1 and TRBJ2-3; 7 nucleotides agree with TRBD1. With V trimmed by 0 bases and J by 4 bases, 5 bases remained unmatched. The CDR3 runs 15 residues. Germline V gives CDR1 SGHRS, CDR2 YFSETQ.

This clonotype was recorded a few times. The chain couples TRBV21-1 to TRBJ2-3; the D call of TRBD1 is as the table states it, not checked on the DNA. TRBV21-1 is tagged as a pseudogene. This CDR3 spans 17 amino acids. In DNA form, the CDR3 reads TGTGCCAGCAGCCCCCCCCCTACAGGGTTTAGTACAGATACGCAGTATTTT. As protein: CASSPPPTGFSTDTQYF.